The present entry profiles one T cell receptor beta chain with its context. Its matching antigen is unknown. The data stem from a study of immune cell composition in non-small cell lung cancer. Study findings and constraints: In adenocarcinoma, maximal tumour-associated clone frequency tracked TIL tumour reactivity. No significant correlation existed between pack-years smoked and tumour clonality.

DNA was extracted from unsorted cell suspensions stored frozen. Measured with immunoSEQ multiplex PCR; TCRdb has only the in-frame clones, and not every one. The data show roughly 3,000 clones, about 78% seen once. Germline V lookup: CDR1 LNHDA, CDR2 SQIVND (reference sequence). With V trimmed by 4 bases and J by 1 base, 7 bases remained unmatched. This CDR3 has 17 residues. This chain connects TRBV19 to TRBJ2-1; 10 nucleotides agree with TRBD2. Sequenced input: lung tumor tissue. This TCR was sampled from a human donor with non-small cell lung cancer. CDR3 bases: TGTGCCAGTAGTACGAGACCACTAGCGGGATCCTACAATGAGCAGTTCTTC. Protein product: CASSTRPLAGSYNEQFF.